This T cell receptor beta chain was profiled in a study of blood T cell repertoires in COVID-19. The overall study: Both acute and convalescent COVID-19 samples were obtained from the United States, Italy and Spain. The cDNA or gDNA used as material had been derived from T cells, B-cell-depleted T cells, or PBMCs.

This CDR3 is 13 amino acids long. Germline CDR1 reads MNHEY; CDR2 reads SMNVEV (reference sequence). The ends lost 5 bases at V and 11 bases at J; junction bases unmatched: 11. In the authors' workflow: Amplification of reference gene primers provided the estimated nucleated cell counts. Clones were sequenced by immunoSEQ multiplex PCR, and TCRdb holds only the in-frame ones, with some missing. That table is the source of V, J and clone size, and D and trimming were worked out from the DNA. The data show around 210,000 clones, with roughly 88% seen just once and more than 1.4% held by the top ten. The clonotype originates from a man aged 18-30 years with active or convalescent COVID-19. The sequenced sample was peripheral blood. The V gene is TRBV27, the J gene TRBJ1-1, with 7 bases that match TRBD1. CDR3 amino acids: CASSPNRDSAAFF. The CDR3 coding sequence is TGTGCCAGCAGTCCAAACCGGGACAGCGCGGCTTTCTTT.